These T cell receptor beta chains were read from a single sample in a study of T cell responses to AZD1222 COVID-19 vaccine. Measured with immunoSEQ multiplex PCR; TCRdb has only the in-frame clones, and not every one. The table lists 180,000 or so clones, 85% to 90% of them singletons. This material consisted of peripheral blood, taken 28 days after the second AZD1222 dose. All receptors come from an adult who received the AZD1222 COVID-19 vaccine. Both conserved end residues are part of each CDR3. Each record gives: clone size, D gene, J gene, V gene, CDR3 DNA, CDR3 protein. D genes are given only for firm matches. Clone size is shown for a subset of rows, as once, few, many or a class of expanded clone.

abundance: -; d_gene: -; j_gene: TRBJ2-5; v_gene: TRBV19; CDR3nt: TGTGCCAGTAGTATAGAACTCTCCCGGGGCGGCCGGGAGACCCAGTACTTC; CDR3aa: CASSIELSRGGRETQYF
abundance: -; d_gene: -; j_gene: TRBJ2-5; v_gene: TRBV28; CDR3nt: TGTGCCAGCAGTTTATCAACGCCGGGCTATGATAAGGAGACCCAGTACTTC; CDR3aa: CASSLSTPGYDKETQYF
abundance: -; d_gene: -; j_gene: TRBJ1-5; v_gene: TRBV2; CDR3nt: TGTGCCAGCAGTATGGAGGATCAGCCCCAGCATTTT; CDR3aa: CASSMEDQPQHF
abundance: -; d_gene: TRBD1; j_gene: TRBJ1-1; v_gene: TRBV27; CDR3nt: TGTGCCAGCGGCAGGACAGGGCCTAACACTGAAGCTTTCTTT; CDR3aa: CASGRTGPNTEAFF
abundance: -; d_gene: -; j_gene: TRBJ2-1; v_gene: TRBV11-3; CDR3nt: TGTGCCAGCAGCTTAGGGCGGAGCAATGAGCAGTTCTTC; CDR3aa: CASSLGRSNEQFF
abundance: -; d_gene: TRBD2; j_gene: TRBJ2-7; v_gene: TRBV9; CDR3nt: TGTGCCAGCAGCGTATCGGGAGGGTCCTACGAGCAGTACTTC; CDR3aa: CASSVSGGSYEQYF
abundance: -; d_gene: -; j_gene: TRBJ2-1; v_gene: TRBV4-2; CDR3nt: TGTGCCAGCAGCCAAGATAGCGGCTCCTACAATGAGCAGTTCTTC; CDR3aa: CASSQDSGSYNEQFF
abundance: -; d_gene: TRBD2; j_gene: TRBJ2-7; v_gene: TRBV7-2; CDR3nt: TGTGCCAGCAGCTTCTATGGACTAGCGGGGGTGGAGCAGTACTTC; CDR3aa: CASSFYGLAGVEQYF
abundance: -; d_gene: TRBD1; j_gene: TRBJ1-5; v_gene: TRBV11-2; CDR3nt: TGTGCCAGCAGCCGGGACAGTTATAGCAATCAGCCCCAGCATTTT; CDR3aa: CASSRDSYSNQPQHF
abundance: -; d_gene: TRBD1; j_gene: TRBJ1-1; v_gene: TRBV4-3; CDR3nt: TGCGCCAGCCGGACAGGCGACATGAACACTGAAGCTTTCTTT; CDR3aa: CASRTGDMNTEAFF
abundance: -; d_gene: TRBD1; j_gene: TRBJ2-1; v_gene: TRBV27; CDR3nt: TGTGCCAGCAGTCTCGACAGGGAAACCTACAATGAGCAGTTCTTC; CDR3aa: CASSLDRETYNEQFF
abundance: -; d_gene: -; j_gene: TRBJ1-1; v_gene: TRBV30; CDR3nt: TGTGCCTGGAGTTCAACGGGGGCCGGTGAAGCTTTCTTT; CDR3aa: CAWSSTGAGEAFF
abundance: -; d_gene: TRBD2; j_gene: TRBJ2-7; v_gene: TRBV4-2; CDR3nt: TGTGCCAGCAGCCCCGGGACTAGCGCCCCGGAGGAAGAGCAGTACTTC; CDR3aa: CASSPGTSAPEEEQYF
abundance: -; d_gene: TRBD2; j_gene: TRBJ2-1; v_gene: TRBV10-3; CDR3nt: TGTGCCATCAGTGACTCGACTAGCGGGTCTTACAATGAGCAGTTCTTC; CDR3aa: CAISDSTSGSYNEQFF
abundance: -; d_gene: -; j_gene: TRBJ2-7; v_gene: TRBV30; CDR3nt: TGTGCCTGGAGTACGGGGGGCCTCGGGGAGCAGTACTTC; CDR3aa: CAWSTGGLGEQYF
abundance: -; d_gene: TRBD2; j_gene: TRBJ2-1; v_gene: TRBV29-1; CDR3nt: TGCAGCGTTGAAGATCCGGGACTAGCGGGGTACAATGAGCAGTTCTTC; CDR3aa: CSVEDPGLAGYNEQFF
abundance: -; d_gene: -; j_gene: TRBJ2-5; v_gene: TRBV9; CDR3nt: TGTGCCAGCAGTGGGCGGGACCGCGAGACCCAGTACTTC; CDR3aa: CASSGRDRETQYF
abundance: -; d_gene: TRBD2; j_gene: TRBJ2-5; v_gene: TRBV9; CDR3nt: TGTGCCAGCAGCGCCTCTAGCGGGAGGGCCTCGGGAGAGACCCAGTACTTC; CDR3aa: CASSASSGRASGETQYF
abundance: -; d_gene: TRBD2; j_gene: TRBJ2-1; v_gene: TRBV5-1; CDR3nt: TGCGCCAGCAGCTTGGGAGAGCAAGCGGGGGACAATGAGCAGTTCTTC; CDR3aa: CASSLGEQAGDNEQFF
abundance: few; d_gene: -; j_gene: TRBJ2-7; v_gene: TRBV29-1; CDR3nt: TGCAGCGTTGTGGGGCAGGGTTACTACGAGCAGTACTTC; CDR3aa: CSVVGQGYYEQYF
abundance: -; d_gene: -; j_gene: TRBJ1-5; v_gene: TRBV27; CDR3nt: TGTGCCAGCAGTTTAAGGGGTCAGCCCCAGCATTTT; CDR3aa: CASSLRGQPQHF
abundance: -; d_gene: TRBD1; j_gene: TRBJ1-3; v_gene: TRBV30; CDR3nt: TGTGCCTGGATAGGCGCGGGACAGGGGAGAAACACCATATATTTT; CDR3aa: CAWIGAGQGRNTIYF
abundance: -; d_gene: -; j_gene: TRBJ2-7; v_gene: TRBV19; CDR3nt: TGTGCCAGTAGTATAGATCCGGCAGGGAGCTCCTACGAGCAGTACTTC; CDR3aa: CASSIDPAGSSYEQYF
abundance: -; d_gene: -; j_gene: TRBJ1-6; v_gene: TRBV6-5; CDR3nt: TGTGCCAGCAGTTACCGGGGACACAATAATTCACCCCTCCACTTT; CDR3aa: CASSYRGHNNSPLHF
abundance: -; d_gene: -; j_gene: TRBJ1-1; v_gene: TRBV6-5; CDR3nt: TGTGCCAGCAACCCGCCTACAGGGCACACTGAAGCTTTCTTT; CDR3aa: CASNPPTGHTEAFF
abundance: -; d_gene: TRBD1; j_gene: TRBJ2-7; v_gene: TRBV19; CDR3nt: TGTGCCAGTAGTACAAAATCCGGGACAGTCGTCTACGAGCAGTACTTC; CDR3aa: CASSTKSGTVVYEQYF
abundance: once; d_gene: -; j_gene: TRBJ1-5; v_gene: TRBV28; CDR3nt: TGTGCCAGCAGTAGTATAACCGGCGGGGGATATGGCAATCAGCCCCAGCATTTT; CDR3aa: CASSSITGGGYGNQPQHF
abundance: -; d_gene: -; j_gene: TRBJ2-5; v_gene: TRBV4-1; CDR3nt: TGCGCCAGCAGCCGCCCAAGATCTCCCCAAAAGATCGCGACCGACGGGGAGACCCAGTACTTC; CDR3aa: CASSRPRSPQKIATDGETQYF